The 28 T cell receptor beta chains below come from one sample, sequenced in a study of cytomegalovirus exposure and HLA in healthy donors. Primers included in the PCR were 60 Vbeta and 13 Jbeta primers. Clones were sequenced by immunoSEQ multiplex PCR, and TCRdb holds only the in-frame ones, with some missing. Altogether under 200,000 clones are present, over 80% being singletons, with the ten largest covering about 2.3%. Sequencing input: PBMCs. These receptors were obtained from a male donor in good health and CMV-seronegative.

The V and J genes are TRBV7-8 and TRBJ2-1, with a tentative D call TRBD2 (6 bases). The length of the CDR3 is 12 residues. Germline loops: CDR1 SGHVS, CDR2 FQNEAQ. V was shortened by 5 bases and J by 12 bases, with 14 bases between the two germline ends. The CDR3 protein is CASSPPGVGQFF. The CDR3 coding sequence is TGTGCCAGCAGCCCGCCGGGGGTTGGGCAGTTCTTC. The variable domain in full, completed from reference TRBV7-8 and TRBJ2-1, reads GAGVSQSPRYKVAKRGQDVALRCDPISGHVSLFWYQQALGQGPEFLTYFQNEAQLDKSGLPSDRFFAERPEGSVSTLKIQRTQQEDSAVYLCASSPPGVGQFFGPGTRLTVL.

The chain recombines TRBV5-4 with TRBJ1-2; TRBD1 aligns across 7 bases. The germline gives CDR1 SGHNT, CDR2 YYREEE (reference sequence). With V trimmed by 4 bases and J by 5 bases, 8 bases remained unmatched. The CDR3 has 14 amino acids. The CDR3 loop is CASSRQQGPYGYTF. The CDR3 bases are TGTGCCAGCAGCAGGCAACAGGGGCCGTATGGCTACACCTTC.

The chain has TRBV4-1 and TRBJ1-2; D is perhaps TRBD1 (5 bases). The CDR3 loop spans 14 amino acids. V lost 3 bases, J lost 4 bases, and 12 bases lay in between. From germline, CDR1 is MGHRA and CDR2 YSYEKL. CDR3 amino acids: CASSQAGARYGYTF. The DNA of the CDR3 is TGCGCCAGCAGCCAGGCTGGGGCTCGCTATGGCTACACCTTC.

The V gene is TRBV5-1, the J gene TRBJ2-3, with 10 bases identical to TRBD2. Germline-derived CDR1 and CDR2 are SGHRS and YFSETQ. This CDR3 contains 16 residues. V lost 3 bases and J lost 0; bases outside the gene matches: 4. This CDR3 is CASSSGLAVSTDTQYF. CDR3 sequence (DNA): TGCGCCAGCAGCTCTGGACTAGCGGTGAGCACAGATACGCAGTATTTT. Combining the CDR3 with reference TRBV5-1 and TRBJ2-3 gives the whole variable domain KAGVTQTPRYLIKTRGQQVTLSCSPISGHRSVSWYQQTPGQGLQFLFEYFSETQRNKGNFPGRFSGRQFSNSRSEMNVSTLELGDSALYLCASSSGLAVSTDTQYFGPGTRLTVL.

V gene TRBV14 combines with J gene TRBJ2-5; 10 bases match TRBD2. CDR1 SGHDN and CDR2 FVKESK come from the germline V gene. This CDR3 has 16 amino acids. The trim removed 4 bases at V and 1 base at J, leaving 6 bases unmatched. This CDR3 is CASSPALAGVQETQYF. The CDR3 DNA reads TGTGCCAGCAGCCCCGCGCTAGCGGGGGTCCAAGAGACCCAGTACTTC.

This chain links TRBV27 with TRBJ2-1; D perhaps matches TRBD1 (5 bases). The CDR3 spans 12 residues. Germline CDR1 is MNHEY and CDR2 is SMNVEV (reference sequence). V was cut by 11 bases and J by 4 bases, with 12 bases left in between. The DNA for the CDR3 is TGTGCCTCCCAGGGAACTTACAATGAGCAGTTCTTC. Translation gives CASQGTYNEQFF.

The chain is built from TRBV30 and TRBJ1-2; 8 bases line up with TRBD1. J gave up 2 bases and V 1 base, and 3 bases lay outside the gene matches. Germline V gene sequence: CDR1 GTSNPN, CDR2 SVGIG (reference sequence). The CDR3 has 14 amino acids. The CDR3 reads CAWSARDRNYGYTF. The CDR3 nucleotides are TGTGCCTGGAGTGCGAGGGACAGGAACTATGGCTACACCTTC.

The chain recombines TRBV5-1 with TRBJ1-3; perhaps TRBD1 as D (6 bases). Trimming shortened V by 4 bases and J by 1 base, and 15 bases separated the two germline ends. The CDR3 consists of 16 residues. Per the germline V gene, CDR1 is SGHRS and CDR2 is YFSETQ. The CDR3 here is CASSPTTGSSGNTIYF. The CDR3 region has the DNA TGCGCCAGCAGCCCAACTACAGGGTCATCTGGAAACACCATATATTTT.

The gene calls are TRBV5-1 and TRBJ2-3; D not resolved. The CDR3 totals 15 residues. The V end was cut by 1 base, the J end by 5 bases, with 14 bases between. CDR1 SGHRS and CDR2 YFSETQ come from the germline V gene. In nucleotides, the CDR3 is TGCGCCAGCAGCTTGACCCAGGCGTTCCTAGATACGCAGTATTTT. As protein: CASSLTQAFLDTQYF.

V and J are TRBV6-6 and TRBJ2-5, with D tentatively TRBD2 (7 bases). The V and J ends lost 2 bases and 2 bases respectively, with 12 bases between them. CDR1 and CDR2 (germline): MNHNY, SVGAGI (reference sequence). There are 15 residues in the CDR3. The CDR3 DNA reads as TGTGCCAGCAGTTACACTGCGGGGGCTCAAGAGACCCAGTACTTC. This gives the protein CASSYTAGAQETQYF.

The rearrangement joins TRBV5-1 to TRBJ2-3, with 7 nucleotides matching TRBD2. With 4 bases clipped from V and 4 bases from J, the junction kept 6 bases outside the gene matches. In germline, CDR1 is SGHRS, CDR2 YFSETQ. The length of the CDR3 is 14 residues. CDR3 in amino acids: CASSGGGGADTQYF. The CDR3 DNA sequence: TGCGCCAGCAGCGGGGGGGGAGGGGCAGATACGCAGTATTTT.

This clone was observed once. The chain combines TRBV25-1 with TRBJ1-2; TRBD1 aligns across 8 bases. Germline V gives CDR1 MGHDK, CDR2 SYGVNS. With V trimmed by 4 bases and J by 4 bases, 8 bases remained unmatched. The CDR3 consists of 15 residues. The CDR3 sequence: CASSVGQGRSYGYTF. Here the CDR3 DNA reads TGTGCCAGCAGTGTTGGACAGGGCCGATCCTATGGCTACACCTTC.

V is TRBV5-1 and J is TRBJ1-4, with 10 bases aligning to TRBD1. Looked up from germline, CDR1 is SGHRS and CDR2 is YFSETQ. The CDR3 contains 14 residues. The ends lost 5 bases at V and 8 bases at J; junction bases unmatched: 6. CDR3 bases: TGCGCCAGCAGTCGGACAGGGGGGAACGAAAAACTGTTTTTT. As protein: CASSRTGGNEKLFF.

This clone was seen only a few times. This chain links TRBV5-1 with TRBJ2-7; 8 bases map to TRBD1. The CDR3 runs to 14 residues. The J segment lost 11 bases and the V segment lost 0 bases, leaving 10 bases of the junction unmatched. Germline V lookup: CDR1 SGHRS, CDR2 YFSETQ. This chain's CDR3 is CASSLDRGNRREYF. The CDR3 DNA follows: TGCGCCAGCAGCTTGGACAGGGGGAATAGAAGGGAGTACTTC.

This chain joins TRBV5-8 and TRBJ2-5; no definite D call. The CDR3 sequence is 13 residues long. Trimming removed 4 bases from V and 2 bases from J, with 9 bases in between. The germline V gene encodes CDR1 SGHTS and CDR2 YDEGEE. The CDR3 here is CASSLYRQETQYF. DNA of the CDR3: TGTGCCAGCAGCCTCTACCGTCAAGAGACCCAGTACTTC.

The CDR3 region is CAISESKLAGGLAEQFF. The CDR3 nucleotides read TGTGCCATCAGTGAGTCGAAACTAGCGGGGGGACTAGCGGAGCAGTTCTTC. The gene calls are TRBV10-3 and TRBJ2-1; TRBD2 agrees at 12 bases. This CDR3 has 17 amino acids. CDR1 and CDR2 (germline): ENHRY, SYGVKD. V was clipped by 0 bases and J by 10 bases; unmatched bases: 10.

V usage is TRBV7-9 and J usage is TRBJ2-2; D may be TRBD1 (7 bases). Germline lookup yields CDR1 SEHNR and CDR2 FQNEAQ (reference sequence). The CDR3 totals 14 residues. V gave up 5 bases and J gave up 6 bases, with 13 bases separating them. The CDR3 nucleotides read TGTGCCAGCAGCGCGGGACAGACCCCCGGGGAGCTGTTTTTT. This gives the protein CASSAGQTPGELFF.

The table lists this clone with a few counts. V and J are TRBV7-2 and TRBJ2-2, with TRBD2 as a possible D gene (6 bases). The CDR3 loop spans 16 amino acids. Between the trimmed V and J ends, which lost 5 bases and 7 bases, there was a span of 20 bases. CDR1 and CDR2 from the germline V gene are SGHTA and FQGNSA. CDR3 coding DNA: TGTGCCAGCAGCCTGAACCGGCTCCGGGGAGGCGGGGAGCTGTTTTTT. Residues: CASSLNRLRGGGELFF.

The chain is built from TRBV2 and TRBJ1-6; no clear D gene. Between the trimmed V and J ends, which lost 5 bases and 6 bases, there was a span of 11 bases. CDR1 is SNHLY, CDR2 FYNNEI, per germline. The CDR3 sequence is 14 residues long. The CDR3 here is CASSSDPGNSPLHF. Here the CDR3 DNA reads TGTGCCAGCAGTTCCGACCCGGGTAATTCACCCCTCCACTTT.

The chain has TRBV7-2 and TRBJ1-4, with D unclear. Per germline, CDR1 SGHTA and CDR2 FQGNSA. The V and J ends lost 5 bases and 7 bases respectively, with 17 bases between them. This CDR3 has 15 amino acids. CDR3 sequence: CASSRRRGLGEKLFF. The CDR3 nucleotides are TGTGCCAGCAGCCGACGTCGAGGGCTGGGTGAAAAACTGTTTTTT. The variable domain in full, with the rest retrieved from reference TRBV7-2 and TRBJ1-4, is GAGVSQSPSNKVTEKGKDVELRCDPISGHTALYWYRQSLGQGLEFLIYFQGNSAPDKSGLPSDRFSAERTGGSVSTLTIQRTQQEDSAVYLCASSRRRGLGEKLFFGSGTQLSVL.

The chain is built from TRBV7-2 and TRBJ1-1; 11 nucleotides match TRBD1. J gave up 4 bases and V 3 bases, and 1 base lay outside the gene matches. The CDR3 runs to 14 residues. Germline V gene data show CDR1 as SGHTA and CDR2 as FQGNSA. The CDR3 sequence is CASSFGTGGTEAFF. CDR3 DNA: TGTGCCAGCAGCTTCGGGACAGGGGGCACTGAAGCTTTCTTT.

This chain joins TRBV14 and TRBJ1-2; perhaps TRBD1 as D (5 bases). Per the germline V gene, CDR1 is SGHDN and CDR2 is FVKESK. Trimming shortened V by 1 base and J by 7 bases, and 16 bases separated the two germline ends. CDR3 length equals 15 residues. The CDR3 DNA reads TGTGCCAGCAGCCAAGTCCCCCTCCGGGGGGGTGGCTACACCTTC. Translated, it gives CASSQVPLRGGGYTF.

V usage is TRBV6-1 and J usage is TRBJ2-1; a weak D match, TRBD2 (5 bases). Germline CDR1 is MNHNS and CDR2 is SASEGT. The ends were cut back, 3 bases at V and 7 bases at J, with 16 bases in the middle. The CDR3 loop spans 15 amino acids. The CDR3 sequence is CASSDRGLAANEQFF. Written as DNA, the CDR3 is TGTGCCAGCAGTGATAGAGGTCTAGCTGCTAATGAGCAGTTCTTC.

This clone was counted only a few times. The J gene is TRBJ2-5, the V gene TRBV10-3; no clear D gene. The last part of the DNA fits TRBJ2-7 better; the J call may be wrong. Germline V CDR1 and CDR2: ENHRY, SYGVKD. The CDR3 extends over 13 amino acids. CDR3 sequence: CATALEEDYEQYF. CDR3 DNA sequence: TGTGCCACCGCCCTCGAGGAAGACTACGAGCAGTACTTC.

This clone was seen only once. V gene TRBV7-9 combines with J gene TRBJ2-5, with 7 bases fitting TRBD1. The end of the DNA aligns better with TRBJ2-7, so the J call may be wrong. The CDR3 has 17 residues. Germline V gene lookup returns CDR1 SEHNR and CDR2 FQNEAQ (reference sequence). CDR3 DNA sequence: TGTGCCAGCAGCCCAATAGTAGAGGGGGCTATCTCCTACGAGCAGTACTTC. Its translation: CASSPIVEGAISYEQYF.

The V call is TRBV5-4, the J call TRBJ2-4; weak D call: TRBD1 (6 bases). V lost 1 base to trimming and J lost 3 bases, with 11 bases between them. CDR1 and CDR2 from the germline V gene are SGHNT and YYREEE (reference sequence). This CDR3 spans 15 amino acids. CDR3 sequence (DNA): TGTGCCAGCAGCTTGAGGGGGTCGGGCAAAAACATTCAGTACTTC. Its translation: CASSLRGSGKNIQYF.

The chain employs TRBV6-6 and TRBJ2-1; D perhaps matches TRBD1 (6 bases). Trimming removed 0 bases at V and 6 bases at J, with 9 bases between. The germline gives CDR1 MNHNY, CDR2 SVGAGI (reference sequence). The CDR3 runs 14 residues. The CDR3 DNA reads as TGTGCCAGCAGTTACTCGTGGGGGCGCAATGAGCAGTTCTTC. Its translation: CASSYSWGRNEQFF.

The chain uses TRBV5-6 and TRBJ1-2, with D unresolved. V was pared by 2 bases and J by 4 bases, with 18 bases between. CDR3 length equals 16 residues. Germline V gene data show CDR1 as SGHDT and CDR2 as YYEEEE. The chain's CDR3 is CASSFGGGGFLYGYTF. In nucleotides, the CDR3 is TGTGCCAGCAGCTTCGGTGGAGGCGGCTTCCTCTATGGCTACACCTTC.